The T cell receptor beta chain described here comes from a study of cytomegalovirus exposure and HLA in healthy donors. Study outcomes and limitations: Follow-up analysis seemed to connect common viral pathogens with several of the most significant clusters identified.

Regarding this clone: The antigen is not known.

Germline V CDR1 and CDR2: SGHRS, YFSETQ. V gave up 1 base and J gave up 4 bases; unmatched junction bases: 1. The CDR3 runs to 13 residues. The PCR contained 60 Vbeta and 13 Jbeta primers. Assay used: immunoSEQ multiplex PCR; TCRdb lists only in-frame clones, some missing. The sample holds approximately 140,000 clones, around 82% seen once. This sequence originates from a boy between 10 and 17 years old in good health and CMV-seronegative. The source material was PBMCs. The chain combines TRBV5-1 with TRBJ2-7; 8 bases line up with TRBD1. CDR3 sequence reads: CASSLTGGYEQYF. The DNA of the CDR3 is TGCGCCAGCAGCTTGACAGGGGGGTACGAGCAGTACTTC.